This T cell receptor beta chain was obtained from a study of response to subunit inactivated influenza vaccine. Study results and limitations: T cells newly recruited by each seasonal influenza vaccination are few, the authors suggested.

Using its own MiXCR run on the RT-PCR reads, TCRdb lists one record per CDR3 protein. The repertoire holds 750,000 to 850,000 distinct CDR3 sequences, with under 20% as singletons. The CDR3 spans 13 residues. Germline CDR1 is ENHRY and CDR2 is SYGVKD. As regards this clonotype: Its specificity is not known.

The chain joins TRBV10-3 to TRBJ1-1; no definite D call. The input for sequencing was PBMCs from blood, taken roughly 5 days after vaccination. The TCR was taken from a man aged 50 or older who received an inactivated influenza vaccine. This CDR3 is CSTNLKKDTEAFF. CDR3 DNA: TGTTCCACAAATCTGAAGAAGGACACTGAAGCTTTCTTT.